Each of the 17 T cell receptor beta chains below was sequenced from the same sample in a study of CD8 T cells in ankylosing spondylitis. Their recognized antigens are unknown. General study findings and limits: Ankylosing spondylitis blood seemed to carry a telltale TCR beta motif made of under ten highly homologous variants.

TCRdb re-analysed the 5' RACE reads in MiXCR, keeping a single row per CDR3 protein. The sample has a few hundred thousand distinct CDR3 sequences, around 20% seen once; the top ten hold roughly 42%. Specimen: blood, either unsorted or a sorted T cell fraction (not recorded which). These receptors all stem from a male donor with ankylosing spondylitis.

This clonotype showed up just a few times. The gene calls are TRBV29-1 and TRBJ2-3; 9 nucleotides line up with TRBD2. The CDR3 has 15 amino acids. The V gene's germline CDR1 is SQVTM and CDR2 ANQGSEA. Germline trimming cut 3 bases from V and 2 bases from J; bases unmatched to any gene: 6. The CDR3 sequence: CSVEVAGVHTDTQYF. The CDR3 nucleotides read TGCAGCGTTGAGGTAGCGGGAGTGCACACAGATACGCAGTATTTT.

The chain couples TRBV6-2 or TRBV6-3 to TRBJ2-2; possible D gene TRBD2, 6 bases. Between the trimmed V and J ends, which lost 11 bases and 3 bases, there was a span of 7 bases. Germline V gene data show CDR1 as MNHEY and CDR2 as SVGEGT. The CDR3 has 11 amino acids. The DNA for the CDR3 is TGTGCCGGGGGGTACACCGGGGAGCTGTTTTTT. It codes for CAGGYTGELFF.

This clonotype came up a few times. The CDR3 reads CASSLAGDNTNYGYTF. Written as DNA, the CDR3 is TGCGCCAGCAGCTTGGCAGGGGACAATACTAACTATGGCTACACCTTC. The rearrangement joins TRBV5-1 to TRBJ1-2; weak D call: TRBD1 (6 bases). The V end was cut by 0 bases, the J end by 0 bases, with 12 bases between. In germline, CDR1 is SGHRS, CDR2 YFSETQ. The CDR3 runs to 16 residues.

This clonotype was counted many times. The chain employs TRBV4-3 and TRBJ2-2, with D possibly TRBD2 on 5 matching bases. The CDR3 has 17 amino acids. The germline V gene has CDR1 LGHNA and CDR2 YSLEER. Trimming pared 1 base from V and 5 bases from J, leaving 17 bases between. The CDR3 DNA sequence: TGCGCCAGCAGCCAAGGTGTTTCCGGGTCGGGGACCGGGGAGCTGTTTTTT. It codes for CASSQGVSGSGTGELFF.

This clonotype showed up many times. This chain uses TRBV29-1 with TRBJ2-7; D assignment may be TRBD1 or TRBD2 (6 bases each). Germline V lookup: CDR1 SQVTM, CDR2 ANQGSEA. CDR3 length: 15 amino acids. V gave up 0 bases and J gave up 2 bases, with 14 bases separating them. The CDR3: CSVEDQGTPTYEQYF. The CDR3, as DNA: TGCAGCGTTGAAGATCAGGGGACTCCTACCTACGAGCAGTACTTC.

This clonotype was picked up a small number of times. The chain links TRBV25-1 to TRBJ2-5; 9 nucleotides line up with TRBD2. This CDR3 region has 14 residues. Germline CDR1 and CDR2: MGHDK and SYGVNS. V gave up 6 bases and J gave up 5 bases; unmatched junction bases: 7. In DNA form, the CDR3 reads TGTGCCAGCAGCTGGCGGGAGGGCCGGGAGACCCAGTACTTC. Encoded protein: CASSWREGRETQYF.

This clonotype was observed a few times. The rearrangement links TRBV27 to TRBJ2-1, with 12 bases identical to TRBD2. This CDR3 contains 16 residues. The ends lost 5 bases at V and 8 bases at J; junction bases unmatched: 10. Germline CDR1 and CDR2: MNHEY and SMNVEV (reference sequence). CDR3 nucleotide sequence: TGTGCCAGCAGTCCCATCCTAGCGGGAGGGTCGTATGAGCAGTTCTTC. This sequence encodes CASSPILAGGSYEQFF.

V is TRBV23-1 and J is TRBJ2-3, with a weak D call TRBD1 (6 bases). TRBV23-1 is reported as an ORF; its role is uncertain. The V gene lost 0 bases and the J gene lost 6 bases, with 10 bases spanning the gap. CDR3 length equals 14 residues. The CDR3 reads CASSQSDRMDTQYF. The CDR3 region has the DNA TGCGCCAGCAGTCAATCGGACAGAATGGATACGCAGTATTTT.

J is TRBJ2-7 and V is TRBV4-1, with 8 nucleotides matching TRBD2. CDR1 and CDR2 from the germline V gene are MGHRA and YSYEKL. There are 15 residues in the CDR3. With 0 bases clipped from V and 2 bases from J, the junction kept 3 bases outside the gene matches. CDR3 sequence: CASSQDAGLAYEQYF. CDR3 coding DNA: TGCGCCAGCAGCCAAGACGCGGGACTAGCCTACGAGCAGTACTTC.

The chain couples TRBV6-2 or TRBV6-3 to TRBJ1-1; D remains ambiguous. In germline, CDR1 is MNHEY, CDR2 SVGEGT. Trimming shortened V by 2 bases and J by 6 bases, and 10 bases separated the two germline ends. The CDR3 is 13 amino acids. The CDR3 reads CASSYREGSEAFF. The CDR3 DNA reads as TGTGCCAGCAGTTACCGCGAGGGATCTGAAGCTTTCTTT.

The V and J genes are TRBV18 and TRBJ2-1, with TRBD1 as a possible D gene (6 bases). Trimming took off 5 bases at V and 1 base at J, with 9 bases between the two ends. The CDR3 consists of 14 residues. CDR1 and CDR2 from the germline V gene are KGHSH and LQKENI. This CDR3 is CASSLDRSYNEQFF. The CDR3 DNA is TGTGCCAGCTCATTGGACAGATCCTACAATGAGCAGTTCTTC.

The chain combines TRBV12-3 or TRBV12-4 with TRBJ2-3, with TRBD2 identical over 14 bases. The CDR3 totals 16 residues. J was trimmed by 7 bases and V by 5 bases; bases with no gene match: 8. The CDR3 spells CASSGGTSGSRNTQYF. CDR3 bases: TGTGCCAGCAGTGGGGGGACTAGCGGGAGCCGGAATACGCAGTATTTT.

This clonotype was picked up many times. V is TRBV29-1 and J is TRBJ2-7; D is perhaps TRBD2 (5 bases). Trimming removed 0 bases at V and 3 bases at J, with 9 bases between. CDR3 length: 13 amino acids. Germline V gives CDR1 SQVTM, CDR2 ANQGSEA. The CDR3 sequence: CSVEEIGGYEQYF. For the CDR3, the DNA is TGCAGCGTTGAAGAGATAGGAGGCTACGAGCAGTACTTC.

This clonotype has a handful of counts. V usage is TRBV20-1 and J usage is TRBJ1-2; TRBD1 aligns across 7 bases. In germline, CDR1 is DFQATT, CDR2 SNEGSKA (reference sequence). After removal of 5 bases from V and 4 bases from J, the junction contained 4 bases not matched to a gene. This CDR3 region has 12 residues. Written as DNA, the CDR3 is TGCAGTGCTGGCGGGACAGCCTATGGCTACACCTTC. This translates into CSAGGTAYGYTF.

V and J are TRBV27 and TRBJ2-2; a possible D gene is TRBD1 (7 bases). The V end lost 5 bases, the J end lost 5 bases, and 15 bases lay between the germline ends. The CDR3 contains 15 residues. Germline V gene lookup returns CDR1 MNHEY and CDR2 SMNVEV (reference sequence). CDR3 in DNA: TGTGCCAGCAGTCCAACAGGGGCGGGGACCGGGGAGCTGTTTTTT. It yields the protein CASSPTGAGTGELFF.

The chain is built from TRBV7-9 and TRBJ2-1; D is possibly TRBD2 (6 bases). Germline V gene sequence: CDR1 SEHNR, CDR2 FQNEAQ (reference sequence). The CDR3 length is 13 residues. V lost 6 bases to trimming and J lost 8 bases, with 14 bases between them. This CDR3 reads CASSYGTVDEQFF. CDR3 coding DNA: TGTGCCAGCAGTTACGGGACTGTCGATGAGCAGTTCTTC. The full variable domain, completed using reference TRBV7-9 and TRBJ2-1, is DTGVSQNPRHKITKRGQNVTFRCDPISEHNRLYWYRQTLGQGPEFLTYFQNEAQLEKSRLLSDRFSAERPKGSFSTLEIQRTEQGDSAMYLCASSYGTVDEQFFGPGTRLTVL.

This clonotype was observed at least ten times. The rearrangement uses TRBV29-1 and TRBJ2-1, with TRBD2 as a possible D gene (6 bases). The CDR3 has 13 amino acids. V gave up 0 bases and J gave up 8 bases, with 11 bases separating them. Germline lookup yields CDR1 SQVTM and CDR2 ANQGSEA. The CDR3 loop is CSVEEGPSDEQFF. The CDR3 DNA reads as TGCAGCGTTGAAGAGGGGCCTAGCGATGAGCAGTTCTTC.